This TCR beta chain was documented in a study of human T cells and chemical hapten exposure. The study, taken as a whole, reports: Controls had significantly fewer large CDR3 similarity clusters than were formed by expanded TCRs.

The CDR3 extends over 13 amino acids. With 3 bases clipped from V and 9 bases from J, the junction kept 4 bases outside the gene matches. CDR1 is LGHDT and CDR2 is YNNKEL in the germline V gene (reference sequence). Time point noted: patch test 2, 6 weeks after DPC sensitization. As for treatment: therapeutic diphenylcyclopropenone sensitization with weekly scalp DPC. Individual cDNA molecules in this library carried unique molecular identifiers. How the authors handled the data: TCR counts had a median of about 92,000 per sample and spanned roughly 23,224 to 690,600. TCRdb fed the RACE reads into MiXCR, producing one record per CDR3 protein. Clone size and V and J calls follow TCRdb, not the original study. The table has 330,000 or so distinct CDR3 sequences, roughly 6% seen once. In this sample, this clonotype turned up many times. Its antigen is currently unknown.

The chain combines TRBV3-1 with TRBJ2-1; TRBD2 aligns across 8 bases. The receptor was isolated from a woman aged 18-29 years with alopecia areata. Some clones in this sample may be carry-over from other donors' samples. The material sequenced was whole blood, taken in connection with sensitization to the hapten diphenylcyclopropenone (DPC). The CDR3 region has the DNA TGTGCCAGCAGCCACGCTGCGGGAGGTGAGCAGTTCTTC. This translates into CASSHAAGGEQFF.